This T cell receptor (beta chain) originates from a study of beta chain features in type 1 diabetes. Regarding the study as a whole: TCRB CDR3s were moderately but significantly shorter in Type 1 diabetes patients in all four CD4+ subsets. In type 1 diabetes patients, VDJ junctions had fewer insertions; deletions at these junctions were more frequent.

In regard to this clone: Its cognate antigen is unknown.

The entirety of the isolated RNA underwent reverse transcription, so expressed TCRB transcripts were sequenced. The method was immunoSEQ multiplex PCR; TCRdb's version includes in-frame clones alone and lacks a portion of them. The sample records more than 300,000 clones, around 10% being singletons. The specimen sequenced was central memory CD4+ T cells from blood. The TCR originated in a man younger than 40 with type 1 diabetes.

CDR3 DNA: TGTGCCAGCTCACCACCGGGCCAGTTGTTCATTCAGTACTTC. This translates into CASSPPGQLFIQYF. The gene calls are TRBV18 and TRBJ2-4; no clear D gene. The CDR3 runs 14 residues. Deletions cut 0 bases from V and 9 bases from J, with 12 bases between. CDR1 is KGHSH and CDR2 is LQKENI in the germline V gene.